Below, 21 T cell receptor beta chains from the same sample are listed, as sequenced in a study of T cell responses to AZD1222 COVID-19 vaccine. Assay: immunoSEQ multiplex PCR; the TCRdb copy retains only in-frame clones and omits some. Counted here are approximately 100,000 clones, 75% to 90% occurring once; the ten biggest clones make up more than 8%. The sequencing used peripheral blood, collected on day 0 of AZD1222 vaccination. The receptors here all came from an adult in good health.

This clone was observed once. V usage is TRBV6-5 and J usage is TRBJ2-1; weak D call: TRBD2 (5 bases). The CDR3 has 14 amino acids. The V gene's germline CDR1 is MNHEY and CDR2 SVGAGI. Deletions cut 2 bases from V and 10 bases from J, with 15 bases between. CDR3 loop: CASSYRSLGLEQFF. Here the CDR3 DNA reads TGTGCCAGCAGTTACCGTTCGTTAGGACTGGAGCAGTTCTTC.

DNA for the CDR3: TGTGCCAGCACCACCATGGGGACTGAAGTTAAGGGCTACACCTTC. Its protein product is CASTTMGTEVKGYTF. This rearrangement joins TRBV7-9 to TRBJ1-2; tentative D call: TRBD1 (5 bases). V lost 7 bases, J lost 8 bases, and 23 bases lay in between. CDR1 and CDR2 (germline): SEHNR, FQNEAQ (reference sequence). CDR3 length: 15 amino acids. The whole variable domain, filled in from reference TRBV7-9 and TRBJ1-2, reads DTGVSQNPRHKITKRGQNVTFRCDPISEHNRLYWYRQTLGQGPEFLTYFQNEAQLEKSRLLSDRFSAERPKGSFSTLEIQRTEQGDSAMYLCASTTMGTEVKGYTFGSGTRLTVV.

This chain joins TRBV6-6 and TRBJ2-7; 13 bases match TRBD2. Losses at the gene ends were 5 bases for V and 6 bases for J; bases not matched to a gene: 10. Per the germline V gene, CDR1 is MNHNY and CDR2 is SVGAGI (reference sequence). The CDR3 runs 16 residues. CDR3 nucleotides: TGTGCCAGCAGTGCGCCACTAGCGGGGGGGCCGTTCGAGCAGTACTTC. Its protein product is CASSAPLAGGPFEQYF.

CDR3 sequence reads: CAMQAGELFF. In DNA form, the CDR3 reads TGTGCCATGCAGGCCGGGGAGCTGTTTTTT. The chain combines TRBV27 with TRBJ2-2; D not certain. The V gene lost 10 bases and the J gene lost 6 bases, with 6 bases spanning the gap. CDR3 length: 10 residues. Germline V gene lookup returns CDR1 MNHEY and CDR2 SMNVEV (reference sequence).

The chain recombines TRBV19 with TRBJ2-1; possible D gene TRBD2, 5 bases. Trimming took off 8 bases at V and 4 bases at J, with 12 bases between the two ends. Germline loops: CDR1 LNHDA, CDR2 SQIVND (reference sequence). This CDR3 has 13 amino acids. The CDR3 sequence is CASAFTGYNEQFF. The CDR3 bases are TGTGCCAGTGCCTTCACGGGATACAATGAGCAGTTCTTC.

The chain links TRBV7-2 to TRBJ2-1, with D possibly being TRBD2 (5 bases). CDR3 length equals 16 residues. CDR1 is SGHTA, CDR2 FQGNSA, per germline. Trimming removed 5 bases from V and 0 bases from J, with 14 bases in between. CDR3 sequence (DNA): TGTGCCAGCAGCCCCAAGAGCGGTAGCTCCTACAATGAGCAGTTCTTC. Encoded protein: CASSPKSGSSYNEQFF. The variable domain in full, completed from reference TRBV7-2 and TRBJ2-1, reads GAGVSQSPSNKVTEKGKDVELRCDPISGHTALYWYRQSLGQGLEFLIYFQGNSAPDKSGLPSDRFSAERTGGSVSTLTIQRTQQEDSAVYLCASSPKSGSSYNEQFFGPGTRLTVL.

The chain carries TRBV10-3 and TRBJ1-1; D remains unclear. V was cut by 4 bases and J by 4 bases, with 13 bases left in between. This CDR3 is built from 14 residues. CDR1 is ENHRY, CDR2 SYGVKD, per germline. The CDR3 DNA is TGTGCCATCAGTGGGATAGGAGGCTTCACTGAAGCTTTCTTT. Protein sequence: CAISGIGGFTEAFF.

This chain uses TRBV9 with TRBJ2-3, with no clear D. Germline V gene data show CDR1 as SGDLS and CDR2 as YYNGEE. Deletions cut 0 bases from V and 5 bases from J, with 7 bases between. This CDR3 has 13 amino acids. The CDR3 loop is CASSVGALDTQYF. CDR3 in DNA: TGTGCCAGCAGCGTAGGAGCTTTAGATACGCAGTATTTT. Filled out from reference TRBV9 and TRBJ2-3, the complete variable domain reads DSGVTQTPKHLITATGQRVTLRCSPRSGDLSVYWYQQSLDQGLQFLIQYYNGEERAKGNILERFSAQQFPDLHSELNLSSLELGDSALYFCASSVGALDTQYFGPGTRLTVL.

The chain carries TRBV9 and TRBJ2-1; 12 bases are a match to TRBD2. Germline V gene data show CDR1 as SGDLS and CDR2 as YYNGEE. The V and J ends lost 0 bases and 7 bases, in that order; junction bases with no gene match: 5. CDR3 length: 16 amino acids. The CDR3 is CASSVGSSGRGNEQFF. The CDR3 DNA reads as TGTGCCAGCAGCGTAGGCTCTAGCGGGAGGGGGAATGAGCAGTTCTTC. The full variable domain, its missing parts supplied by reference TRBV9 and TRBJ2-1, is DSGVTQTPKHLITATGQRVTLRCSPRSGDLSVYWYQQSLDQGLQFLIQYYNGEERAKGNILERFSAQQFPDLHSELNLSSLELGDSALYFCASSVGSSGRGNEQFFGPGTRLTVL.

The chain joins TRBV28 to TRBJ1-1; 12 positions agree with TRBD1. CDR3 length equals 15 residues. CDR1 and CDR2 (germline): MDHEN, SYDVKM. V lost 5 bases to trimming and J lost 6 bases; unmatched junction nucleotides: 7. The CDR3 protein is CASSLLGQGAPEAFF. The DNA of the CDR3 is TGTGCCAGCAGTCTATTGGGACAGGGGGCGCCTGAAGCTTTCTTT.

This clone was seen a handful of times. The V call is TRBV5-4, the J call TRBJ2-7, with TRBD2 as a possible D gene (7 bases). Germline V lookup: CDR1 SGHNT, CDR2 YYREEE (reference sequence). The CDR3 is 14 amino acids. V lost 3 bases to trimming and J lost 7 bases, with 17 bases between them. CDR3 sequence (DNA): TGTGCCAGCAGCTCTGGGGGGGCCGGGGGAGAGCAGTACTTC. Residues: CASSSGGAGGEQYF. Drawing the rest from reference TRBV5-4 and TRBJ2-7, the complete variable domain is ETGVTQSPTHLIKTRGQQVTLRCSSQSGHNTVSWYQQALGQGPQFIFQYYREEENGRGNFPPRFSGLQFPNYSSELNVNALELDDSALYLCASSSGGAGGEQYFGPGTRLTVT.

The chain recombines TRBV7-2 with TRBJ2-6; possibly TRBD1 for D (6 bases). Germline CDR1 reads SGHTA; CDR2 reads FQGNSA. CDR3 length: 18 amino acids. The V gene lost 4 bases and the J gene lost 0 bases, with 16 bases spanning the gap. The CDR3 sequence is CASSSQTGLSSGANVLTF. CDR3 nucleotides: TGTGCCAGCAGCTCCCAGACAGGTTTAAGCTCTGGGGCCAACGTCCTGACTTTC. The complete variable domain, with remaining parts taken from reference TRBV7-2 and TRBJ2-6, reads GAGVSQSPSNKVTEKGKDVELRCDPISGHTALYWYRQSLGQGLEFLIYFQGNSAPDKSGLPSDRFSAERTGGSVSTLTIQRTQQEDSAVYLCASSSQTGLSSGANVLTFGAGSRLTVL.

The chain combines TRBV7-2 with TRBJ2-1; 8 nucleotides line up with TRBD2. The junction had 10 bases not matched to a gene; V was cut back by 5 bases and J by 4 bases. Germline CDR1 and CDR2: SGHTA and FQGNSA. This CDR3 is 16 amino acids long. CDR3 in amino acids: CASSRVGTRRYNEQFF. The CDR3, as DNA: TGTGCCAGCAGCCGCGTGGGGACTAGACGGTACAATGAGCAGTTCTTC.

This chain links TRBV19 with TRBJ1-3; perhaps TRBD1 as D (5 bases). This CDR3 has 11 amino acids. Looked up from germline, CDR1 is LNHDA and CDR2 is SQIVND (reference sequence). Between the trimmed V and J ends, which lost 10 bases and 7 bases, there was a span of 11 bases. CDR3 bases: TGTGCCACCAGGGTTTGGAACACCATATATTTT. It translates to CATRVWNTIYF.

The chain carries TRBV5-5 and TRBJ2-1, with 7 nucleotides matching TRBD2. The CDR3 extends over 18 amino acids. CDR1 and CDR2 from the germline V gene are SGHKS and YYEKEE (reference sequence). The trim removed 0 bases at V and 0 bases at J, leaving 9 bases unmatched. DNA for the CDR3: TGTGCCAGCAGCTTGGGGGCGGGAGCGTTTAGCTCCTACAATGAGCAGTTCTTC. It specifies CASSLGAGAFSSYNEQFF.

The genes are TRBV4-2 and TRBJ2-2, with 8 nucleotides matching TRBD2. Germline trimming cut 0 bases from V and 3 bases from J; bases unmatched to any gene: 6. From germline, CDR1 is LGHNA and CDR2 YNFKEQ. The CDR3 is 17 amino acids. DNA for the CDR3: TGTGCCAGCAGCCAAGATTGGAGCGGGGGATACACCGGGGAGCTGTTTTTT. The encoded protein is CASSQDWSGGYTGELFF.

DNA for the CDR3: TGTGCCAGCCGAGATTTGCGGGCCGCCGGAGATACGCAGTATTTT. Protein product: CASRDLRAAGDTQYF. The V and J genes are TRBV19 and TRBJ2-3; D perhaps matches TRBD2 (5 bases). The V gene lost 9 bases and the J gene lost 5 bases, with 21 bases spanning the gap. The CDR3 extends over 15 amino acids. Per the germline V gene, CDR1 is LNHDA and CDR2 is SQIVND (reference sequence).

The rearrangement joins TRBV25-1 to TRBJ1-1; unclear D gene. The CDR3 has 14 amino acids. Germline assignment: CDR1 MGHDK and CDR2 SYGVNS. V lost 4 bases and J 1 base, leaving 10 bases between the germline ends. CDR3 in DNA: TGTGCCAGCAGTGCCTATACACCGAACACTGAAGCTTTCTTT. Its translation is CASSAYTPNTEAFF. Based on the CDR3 plus reference TRBV25-1 and TRBJ1-1, the full variable domain is EADIYQTPRYLVIGTGKKITLECSQTMGHDKMYWYQQDPGMELHLIHYSYGVNSTEKGDLSSESTVSRIRTEHFPLTLESARPSHTSQYLCASSAYTPNTEAFFGQGTRLTVV.

This clone was detected only once. This chain connects TRBV9 to TRBJ2-7; 8 nucleotides line up with TRBD1. Germline V CDR1 and CDR2: SGDLS, YYNGEE. The V gene end was trimmed by 1 base and the J gene end by 2 bases; junction bases not matched to a gene: 14. The CDR3 loop spans 18 amino acids. CDR3 coding DNA: TGTGCCAGCAGCGTACCTTACAGGACAGGGAGTCTACCCTACGAGCAGTACTTC. Amino acids: CASSVPYRTGSLPYEQYF.

V is TRBV10-3 and J is TRBJ2-3; 8 bases are shared with TRBD2. V lost 10 bases and J lost 2; bases outside the gene matches: 11. Germline V gene lookup returns CDR1 ENHRY and CDR2 SYGVKD. This CDR3 is 15 amino acids long. The CDR3 coding sequence is TGTGCCAACGCACCTGGACTAGCCCCCACAGATACGCAGTATTTT. It translates to CANAPGLAPTDTQYF.

This clone was seen just once. The rearrangement links TRBV24-1 to TRBJ1-1; D gene uncertain. The CDR3 consists of 16 residues. Per the germline V gene, CDR1 is KGHDR and CDR2 is SFDVKD. Trimming cost V 2 bases and J 0 bases, with 12 bases left between them. CDR3 in DNA: TGTGCCACCAGTGATTATATGAAAGGAATGAACACTGAAGCTTTCTTT. Its protein product is CATSDYMKGMNTEAFF.